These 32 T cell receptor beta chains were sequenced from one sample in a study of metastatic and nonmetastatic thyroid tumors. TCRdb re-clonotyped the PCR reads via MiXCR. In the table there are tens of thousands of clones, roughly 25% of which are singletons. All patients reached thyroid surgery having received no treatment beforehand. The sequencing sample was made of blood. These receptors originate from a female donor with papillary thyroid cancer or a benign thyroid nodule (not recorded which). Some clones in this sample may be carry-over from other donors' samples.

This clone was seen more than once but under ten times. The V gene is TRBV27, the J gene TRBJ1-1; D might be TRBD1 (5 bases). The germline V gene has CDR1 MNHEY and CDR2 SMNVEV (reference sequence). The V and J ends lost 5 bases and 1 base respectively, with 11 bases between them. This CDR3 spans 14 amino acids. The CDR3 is CASSKGLQNTEAFF. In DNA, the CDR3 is TGTGCCAGCAGTAAGGGACTTCAGAACACTGAAGCTTTCTTT.

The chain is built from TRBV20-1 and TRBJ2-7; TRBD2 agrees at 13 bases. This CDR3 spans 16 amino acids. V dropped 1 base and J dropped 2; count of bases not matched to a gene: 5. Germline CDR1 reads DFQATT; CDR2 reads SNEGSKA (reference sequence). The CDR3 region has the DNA TGCAGTGCTAGAGGGACTAGCGGGAGATCCACCTACGAGCAGTACTTC. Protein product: CSARGTSGRSTYEQYF.

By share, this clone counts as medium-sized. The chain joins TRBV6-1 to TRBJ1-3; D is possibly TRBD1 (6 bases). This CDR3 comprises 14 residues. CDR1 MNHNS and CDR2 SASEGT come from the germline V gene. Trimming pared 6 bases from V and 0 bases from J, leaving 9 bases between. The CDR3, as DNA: TGTGCCAGCAGGACAGGCAACTCTGGAAACACCATATATTTT. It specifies CASRTGNSGNTIYF.

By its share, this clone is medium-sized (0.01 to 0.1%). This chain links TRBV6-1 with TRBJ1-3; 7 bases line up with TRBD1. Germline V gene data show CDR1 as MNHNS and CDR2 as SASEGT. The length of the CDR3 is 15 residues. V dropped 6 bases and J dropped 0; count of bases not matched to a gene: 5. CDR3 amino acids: CASRLDRYSGNTIYF. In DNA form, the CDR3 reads TGTGCCAGCAGACTGGACAGGTACTCTGGAAACACCATATATTTT.

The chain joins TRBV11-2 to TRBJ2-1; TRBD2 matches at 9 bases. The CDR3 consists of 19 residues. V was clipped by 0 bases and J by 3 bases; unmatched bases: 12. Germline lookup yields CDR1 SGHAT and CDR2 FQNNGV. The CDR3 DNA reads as TGTGCCAGCAGCTTAGAACAGACTAGCGGTATCCGGGACTACAATGAGCAGTTCTTC. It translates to CASSLEQTSGIRDYNEQFF.

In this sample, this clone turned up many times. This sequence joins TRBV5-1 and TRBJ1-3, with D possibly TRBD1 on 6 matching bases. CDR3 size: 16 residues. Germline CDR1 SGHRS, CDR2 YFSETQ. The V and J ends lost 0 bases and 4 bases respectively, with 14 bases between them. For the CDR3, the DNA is TGCGCCAGCAGCTTGGAAGCCAGGGGCTCAGGAAACACCATATATTTT. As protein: CASSLEARGSGNTIYF. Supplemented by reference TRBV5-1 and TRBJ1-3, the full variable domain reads KAGVTQTPRYLIKTRGQQVTLSCSPISGHRSVSWYQQTPGQGLQFLFEYFSETQRNKGNFPGRFSGRQFSNSRSEMNVSTLELGDSALYLCASSLEARGSGNTIYFGEGSWLTVV.

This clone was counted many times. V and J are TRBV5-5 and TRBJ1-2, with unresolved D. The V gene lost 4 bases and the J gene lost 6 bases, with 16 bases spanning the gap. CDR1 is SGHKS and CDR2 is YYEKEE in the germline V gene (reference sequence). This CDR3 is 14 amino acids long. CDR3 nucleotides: TGTGCCAGCAGCCCCTATGGGCCAGCTAATGGCTACACCTTC. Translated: CASSPYGPANGYTF.

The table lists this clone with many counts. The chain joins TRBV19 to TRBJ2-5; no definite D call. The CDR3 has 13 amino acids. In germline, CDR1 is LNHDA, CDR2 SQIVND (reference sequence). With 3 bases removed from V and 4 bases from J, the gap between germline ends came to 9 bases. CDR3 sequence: CASSISLGETQYF. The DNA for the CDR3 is TGTGCCAGTAGTATCTCGTTAGGAGAGACCCAGTACTTC.

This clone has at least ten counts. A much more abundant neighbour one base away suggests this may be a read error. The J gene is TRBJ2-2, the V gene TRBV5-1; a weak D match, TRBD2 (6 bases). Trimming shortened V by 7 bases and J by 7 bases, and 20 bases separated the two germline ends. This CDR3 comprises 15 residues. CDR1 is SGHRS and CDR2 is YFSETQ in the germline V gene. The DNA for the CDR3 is TGCGCCAGCCGCCGGGGGATCAATAGATTCGGGGAGCTGTTTTTT. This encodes CASRRGINRFGELFF.

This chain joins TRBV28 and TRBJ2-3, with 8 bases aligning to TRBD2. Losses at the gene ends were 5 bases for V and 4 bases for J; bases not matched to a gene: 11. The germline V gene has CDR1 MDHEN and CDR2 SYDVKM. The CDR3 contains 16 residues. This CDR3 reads CASSTIAGLGADTQYF. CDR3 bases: TGTGCCAGCAGTACAATAGCGGGATTGGGGGCAGATACGCAGTATTTT.

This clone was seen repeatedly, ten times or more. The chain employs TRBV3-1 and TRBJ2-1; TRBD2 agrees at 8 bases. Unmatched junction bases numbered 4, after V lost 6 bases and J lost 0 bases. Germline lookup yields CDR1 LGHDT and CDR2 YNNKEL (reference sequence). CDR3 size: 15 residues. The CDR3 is CASSSSGSSYNEQFF. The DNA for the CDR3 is TGTGCCAGCAGTTCAAGCGGGAGCTCCTACAATGAGCAGTTCTTC.

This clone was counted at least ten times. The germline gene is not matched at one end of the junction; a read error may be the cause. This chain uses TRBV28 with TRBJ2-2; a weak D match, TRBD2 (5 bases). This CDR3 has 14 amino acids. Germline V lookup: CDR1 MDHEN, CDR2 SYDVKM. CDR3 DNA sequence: TGTGCCAGCAGTTCTTTGGGGTACACCGGGGAGCTGGTTTTT. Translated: CASSSLGYTGELVF.

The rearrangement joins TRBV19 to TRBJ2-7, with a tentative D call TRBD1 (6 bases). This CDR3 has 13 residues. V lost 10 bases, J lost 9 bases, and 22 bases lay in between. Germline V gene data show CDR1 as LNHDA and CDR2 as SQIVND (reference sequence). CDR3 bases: TGTGCCATCCGGGACACCGCCGTGTCAGGGCAGTACTTC. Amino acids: CAIRDTAVSGQYF.

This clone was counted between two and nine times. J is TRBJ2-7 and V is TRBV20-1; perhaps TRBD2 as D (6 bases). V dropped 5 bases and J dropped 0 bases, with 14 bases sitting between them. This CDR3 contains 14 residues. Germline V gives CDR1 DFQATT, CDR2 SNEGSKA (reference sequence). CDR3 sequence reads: CSAFGGLNSYEQYF. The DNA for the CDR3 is TGCAGTGCTTTCGGGGGACTTAACTCCTACGAGCAGTACTTC.

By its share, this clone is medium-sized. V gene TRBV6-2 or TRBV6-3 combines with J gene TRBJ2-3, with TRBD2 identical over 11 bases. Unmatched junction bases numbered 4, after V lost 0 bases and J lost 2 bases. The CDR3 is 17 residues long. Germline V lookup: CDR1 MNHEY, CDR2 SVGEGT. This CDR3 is CASSYSTSGIDTDTQYF. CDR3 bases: TGTGCCAGCAGTTACTCGACTAGCGGGATCGACACAGATACGCAGTATTTT.

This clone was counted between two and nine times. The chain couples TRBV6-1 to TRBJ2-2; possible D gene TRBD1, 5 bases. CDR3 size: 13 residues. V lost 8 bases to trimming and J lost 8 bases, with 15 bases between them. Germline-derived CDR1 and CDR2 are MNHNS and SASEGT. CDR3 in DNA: TGTGCCAGCTGGGGCTTTCGGGCGGGGGAGCTGTTTTTT. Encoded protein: CASWGFRAGELFF.

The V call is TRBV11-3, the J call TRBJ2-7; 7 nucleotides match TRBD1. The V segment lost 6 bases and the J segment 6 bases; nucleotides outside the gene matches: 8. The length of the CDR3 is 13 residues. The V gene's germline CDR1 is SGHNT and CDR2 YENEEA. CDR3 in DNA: TGTGCCAGCAGAACCCCCCAGGGGGTCGAGCAGTACTTC. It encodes CASRTPQGVEQYF.

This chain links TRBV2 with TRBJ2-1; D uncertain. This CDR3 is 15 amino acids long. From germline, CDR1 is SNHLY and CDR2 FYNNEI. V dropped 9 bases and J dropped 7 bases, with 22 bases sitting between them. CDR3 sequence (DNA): TGTGCCAGTGAGAGAAACATCTCCTCCCCTAATGAGCAGTTCTTC. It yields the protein CASERNISSPNEQFF.

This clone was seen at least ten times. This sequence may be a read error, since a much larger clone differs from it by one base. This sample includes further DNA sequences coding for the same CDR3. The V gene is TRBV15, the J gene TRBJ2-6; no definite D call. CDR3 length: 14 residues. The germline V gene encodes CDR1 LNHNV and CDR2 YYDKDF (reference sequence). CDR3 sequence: CATSRRTGANVLTF. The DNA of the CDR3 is TGCGCCACCAGTAGGAGAACTGGGGCCAACGTCCTGACTTTC. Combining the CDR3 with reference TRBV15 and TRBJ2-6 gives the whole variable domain DAMVIQNPRYQVTQFGKPVTLSCSQTLNHNVMYWYQQKSSQAPKLLFHYYDKDFNNEADTPDNFQSRRPNTSFCFLDIRSPGLGDTAMYLCATSRRTGANVLTFGAGSRLTVL.

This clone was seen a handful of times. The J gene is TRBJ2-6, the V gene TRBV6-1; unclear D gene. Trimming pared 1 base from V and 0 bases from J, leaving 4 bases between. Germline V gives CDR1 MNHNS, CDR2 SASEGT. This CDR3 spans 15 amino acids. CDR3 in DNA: TGTGCCAGCAGTGAAGACAGCTCTGGGGCCAACGTCCTGACTTTC. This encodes CASSEDSSGANVLTF.

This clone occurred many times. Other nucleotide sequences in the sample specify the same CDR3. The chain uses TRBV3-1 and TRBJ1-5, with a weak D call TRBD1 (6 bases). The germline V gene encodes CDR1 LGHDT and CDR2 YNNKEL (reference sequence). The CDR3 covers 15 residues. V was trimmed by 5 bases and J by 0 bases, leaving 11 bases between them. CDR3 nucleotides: TGTGCCAGCAGCTCCACAGGGTTTAGCAATCAGCCCCAGCATTTT. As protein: CASSSTGFSNQPQHF.

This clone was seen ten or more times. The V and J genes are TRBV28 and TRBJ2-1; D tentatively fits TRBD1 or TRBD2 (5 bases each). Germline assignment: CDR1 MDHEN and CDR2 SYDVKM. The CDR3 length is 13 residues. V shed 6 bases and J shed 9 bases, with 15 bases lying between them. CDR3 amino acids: CASRSNPGTEQFF. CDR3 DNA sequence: TGTGCCAGCAGATCGAATCCGGGGACTGAGCAGTTCTTC.

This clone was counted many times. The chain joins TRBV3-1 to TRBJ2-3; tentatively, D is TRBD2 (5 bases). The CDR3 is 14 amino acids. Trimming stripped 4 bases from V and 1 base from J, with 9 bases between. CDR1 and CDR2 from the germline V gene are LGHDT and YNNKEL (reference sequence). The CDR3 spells CASSPAERTDTQYF. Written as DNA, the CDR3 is TGTGCCAGCAGCCCAGCGGAGCGCACAGATACGCAGTATTTT.

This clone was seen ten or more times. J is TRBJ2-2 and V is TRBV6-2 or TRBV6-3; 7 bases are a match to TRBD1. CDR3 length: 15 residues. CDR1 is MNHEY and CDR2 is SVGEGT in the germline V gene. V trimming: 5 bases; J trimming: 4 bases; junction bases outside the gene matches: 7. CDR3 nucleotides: TGTGCCAGCAGTCCAAGACAGGGTTCCACCGGGGAGCTGTTTTTT. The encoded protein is CASSPRQGSTGELFF.

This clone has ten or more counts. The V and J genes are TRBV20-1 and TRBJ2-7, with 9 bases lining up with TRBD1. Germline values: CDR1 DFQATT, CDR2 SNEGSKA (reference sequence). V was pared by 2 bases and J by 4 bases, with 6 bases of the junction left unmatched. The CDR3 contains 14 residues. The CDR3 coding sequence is TGCAGTGCTAGATACAGGGGGCGTCTGTACGAGCAGTACTTC. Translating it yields CSARYRGRLYEQYF.

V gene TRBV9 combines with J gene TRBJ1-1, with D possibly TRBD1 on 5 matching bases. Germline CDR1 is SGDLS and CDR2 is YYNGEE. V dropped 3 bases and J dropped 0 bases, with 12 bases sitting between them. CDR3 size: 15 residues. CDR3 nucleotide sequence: TGTGCCAGCAGCGCCCAGGGCCAAATGAACACTGAAGCTTTCTTT. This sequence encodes CASSAQGQMNTEAFF.

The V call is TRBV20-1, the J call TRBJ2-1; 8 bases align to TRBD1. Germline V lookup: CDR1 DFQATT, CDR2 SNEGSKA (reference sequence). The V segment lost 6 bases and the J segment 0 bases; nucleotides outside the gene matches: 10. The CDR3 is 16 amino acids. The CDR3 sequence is CSAPRTGRYSYNEQFF. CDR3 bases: TGCAGTGCCCCCCGGACAGGGCGGTACTCCTACAATGAGCAGTTCTTC.

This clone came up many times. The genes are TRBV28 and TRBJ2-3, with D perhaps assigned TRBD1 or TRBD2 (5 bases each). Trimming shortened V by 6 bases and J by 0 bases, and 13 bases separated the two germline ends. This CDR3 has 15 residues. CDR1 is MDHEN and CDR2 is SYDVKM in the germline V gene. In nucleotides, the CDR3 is TGTGCCAGCAGCTCCCACGGGACCAGCACAGATACGCAGTATTTT. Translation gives CASSSHGTSTDTQYF.

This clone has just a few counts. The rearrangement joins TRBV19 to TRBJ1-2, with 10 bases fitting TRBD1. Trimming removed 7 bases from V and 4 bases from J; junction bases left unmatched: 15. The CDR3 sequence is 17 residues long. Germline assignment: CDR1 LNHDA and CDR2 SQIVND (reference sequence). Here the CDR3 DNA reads TGTGCCAGTACCCCCAGGAGCGGGACAGGGGTGCCCTATGGCTACACCTTC. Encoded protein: CASTPRSGTGVPYGYTF. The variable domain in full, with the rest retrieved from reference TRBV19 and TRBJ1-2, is DGGITQSPKYLFRKEGQNVTLSCEQNLNHDAMYWYRQDPGQGLRLIYYSQIVNDFQKGDIAEGYSVSREKKESFPLTVTSAQKNPTAFYLCASTPRSGTGVPYGYTFGSGTRLTVV.

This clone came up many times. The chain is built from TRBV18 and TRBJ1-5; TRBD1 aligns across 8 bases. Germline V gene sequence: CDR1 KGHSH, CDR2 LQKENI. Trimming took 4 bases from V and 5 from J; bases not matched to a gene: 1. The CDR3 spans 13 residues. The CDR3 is CASSQDRDQPQHF. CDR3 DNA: TGTGCCAGCTCACAGGACAGGGATCAGCCCCAGCATTTT.

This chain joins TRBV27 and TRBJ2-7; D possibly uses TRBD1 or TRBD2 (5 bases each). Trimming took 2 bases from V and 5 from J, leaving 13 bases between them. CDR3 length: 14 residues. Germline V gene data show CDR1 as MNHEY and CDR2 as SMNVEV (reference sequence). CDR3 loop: CASSLTAGADEQYF. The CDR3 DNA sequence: TGTGCCAGCAGTTTAACTGCCGGGGCTGACGAGCAGTACTTC.

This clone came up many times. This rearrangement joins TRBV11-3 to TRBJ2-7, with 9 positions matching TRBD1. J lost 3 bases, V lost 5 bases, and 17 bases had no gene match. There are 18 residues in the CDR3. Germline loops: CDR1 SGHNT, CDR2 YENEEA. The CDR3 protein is CASSQGWLTGGVGYEQYF. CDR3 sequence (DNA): TGTGCCAGCAGCCAAGGGTGGTTAACAGGGGGCGTGGGCTACGAGCAGTACTTC.